This is a list of T cell receptor beta chains from one sample in a study of follicular helper T cells after annual influenza vaccination. Measured with immunoSEQ multiplex PCR; TCRdb has only the in-frame clones, and not every one. Altogether around 9,600 clones are present, roughly 85% being singletons, with the ten largest covering about 1.6%. Sequencing was performed on CXCR5+ CD38- circulating T follicular helper cells from blood, taken on the day of influenza vaccination. The receptors here all came from an adult who received the influenza vaccine. CDR3s include the opening cysteine and the closing phenylalanine or tryptophan. A D gene is named only where the DNA matches it firmly. For some rows the clone size is stated as once, few or many, or as a class when expanded; others skip it.

j_call clone_size d_call v_call cdr3_length cdr3_nt cdr3_aa
TRBJ1-1 - - TRBV5-1 14 TGCGCCAGCAGCTTTGACGTGCCTAACACTGAAGCTTTCTTT CASSFDVPNTEAFF
TRBJ2-7 - TRBD2 TRBV4-1 16 TGCGCCAGCAGCCAAGGTATAGCGGGCCCCACCTACGAGCAGTACTTC CASSQGIAGPTYEQYF
TRBJ1-5 - - TRBV5-1 13 TGCGCCAGCAGCTGGGAAGGCAATCAGCCCCAGCATTTT CASSWEGNQPQHF
TRBJ1-2 - TRBD1 TRBV7-9 17 TGTGCCAGCAGCTTACGGACAGGGGCCCTCGACCGGAATGGCTACACCTTC CASSLRTGALDRNGYTF
TRBJ2-2 - - TRBV5-5 15 TGTGCCAGCACCGCGACAGAGACGAACACCGGGGAGCTGTTTTTT CASTATETNTGELFF
TRBJ2-1 - - TRBV11-2 14 TGTGCCAGCAGCCCTCGTGCTTCTGGGACAGAGCAGTTCTTC CASSPRASGTEQFF
TRBJ1-3 - - TRBV18 13 TGTGCCAGCTCACCACAAAATGGAGACACCATATATTTT CASSPQNGDTIYF
TRBJ2-4 - TRBD2 TRBV30 14 TGTGCCTGGAGTTCGGGACTAAGAGGAAACATTCAGTACTTC CAWSSGLRGNIQYF
TRBJ2-7 - - TRBV6-1 12 TGTGCCAGCACCCGCCGTAAGGACGAGCAGTACTTC CASTRRKDEQYF
TRBJ2-2 - - TRBV28 14 TGTGCCAGCAGTTTAGCCCAGAACACCGGGGAGCTGTTTTTT CASSLAQNTGELFF
TRBJ1-5 - TRBD1 TRBV2 15 TGTGCCAGCAGTGAAGAGGGGGCGAAAAATCAGCCCCAGCATTTT CASSEEGAKNQPQHF
TRBJ2-7 - - TRBV6-6 14 TGTGCCTCAAAAGCCGGATCGGGGGCCTACGAGCAGTACTTC CASKAGSGAYEQYF
TRBJ2-2 - - TRBV27 16 TGTGCCAGCAGTTTAATAAGCCACGCGAACACCGGGGAGCTGTTTTTT CASSLISHANTGELFF
TRBJ1-3 - - TRBV7-8 14 TGTGCCAGCAGCCCTGATATGGGGGGAAACACCATATATTTT CASSPDMGGNTIYF
TRBJ2-7 few TRBD2 TRBV28 16 TGTGCCAGCAGTTCCCCCGGGACTAGCGGGAGTCGCGAGCAGTACTTC CASSSPGTSGSREQYF